Detailed here is one TCR beta chain. Semi-nested PCR with Nested Universal Primer A followed constant-region reverse priming of full-length variable regions. Each CDR3 protein is one row after TCRdb ran MiXCR on the 5' RACE reads. The top ten clones hold 3% to 4% of a sample with about 57,000 distinct CDR3 sequences, roughly 30% of them seen once. Trimming cost V 4 bases and J 10 bases; bases outside gene matches: 6. CDR1 is MNHNS, CDR2 SASEGT, per germline. The CDR3 has 14 amino acids. The sequence derives from a female donor with breast cancer. The sample comprised tumor-infiltrating memory CD4+ T cells sorted from the breast tumor. Subset in this sample: memory CD4+ T cells, CD4+CD45RO+CD25-. The chain is built from TRBV6-1 and TRBJ2-1; 11 bases are shared with TRBD2. The CDR3 region has the DNA TGTGCCAGCAGTGTCGGGACTAGCGGTCGCGAGCAGTTCTTC. This codes for CASSVGTSGREQFF.